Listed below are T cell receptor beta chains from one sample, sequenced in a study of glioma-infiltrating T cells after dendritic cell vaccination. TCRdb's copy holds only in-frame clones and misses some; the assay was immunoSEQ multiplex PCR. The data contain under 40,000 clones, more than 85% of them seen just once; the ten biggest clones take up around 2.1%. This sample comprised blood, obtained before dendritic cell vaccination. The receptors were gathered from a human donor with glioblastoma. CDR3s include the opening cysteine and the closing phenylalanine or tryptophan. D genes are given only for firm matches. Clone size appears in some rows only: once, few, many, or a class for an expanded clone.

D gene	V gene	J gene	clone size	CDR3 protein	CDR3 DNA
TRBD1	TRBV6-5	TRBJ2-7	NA	CASSYSRTGGFYEQYF	TGTGCCAGCAGTTACTCGAGAACAGGGGGCTTCTACGAGCAGTACTTC
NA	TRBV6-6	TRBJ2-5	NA	CASSPTAVQETQYF	TGTGCCAGCAGTCCGACAGCAGTACAAGAGACCCAGTACTTC
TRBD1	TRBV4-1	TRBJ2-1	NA	CASSQDIYDRVGDEQFF	TGCGCCAGCAGCCAAGATATCTACGACAGGGTTGGCGATGAGCAGTTCTTC
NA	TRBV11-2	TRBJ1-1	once	CASSLPLKGGGIEAFF	TGTGCCAGCAGCTTACCCTTAAAAGGAGGAGGAATTGAAGCTTTCTTT
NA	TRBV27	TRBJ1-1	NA	CASSPYVGGTEAFF	TGTGCCAGCAGTCCTTACGTCGGGGGCACTGAAGCTTTCTTT
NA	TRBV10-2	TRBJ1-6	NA	CASRTRARGFNNSPLHF	TGCGCCAGCAGGACGCGGGCCCGGGGGTTCAATAATTCACCCCTCCACTTT
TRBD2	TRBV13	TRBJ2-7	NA	CASSYPSLAGTYEQYF	TGTGCCAGCAGCTACCCGAGTCTAGCGGGAACCTACGAGCAGTACTTC
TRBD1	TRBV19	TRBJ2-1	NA	CASSKDRGRNNEQFF	TGTGCCAGTAGTAAGGACAGGGGGCGAAACAATGAGCAGTTCTTC
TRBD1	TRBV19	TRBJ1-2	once	CASNGQAYGYTF	TGTGCCAGTAACGGACAGGCGTATGGCTACACCTTC
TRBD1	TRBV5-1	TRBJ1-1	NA	CASRPGTANTEAFF	TGCGCCAGCAGACCCGGGACAGCGAACACTGAAGCTTTCTTT
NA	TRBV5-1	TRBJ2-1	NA	CASRTVRNEQFF	TGCGCCAGCAGGACAGTAAGGAATGAGCAGTTCTTC
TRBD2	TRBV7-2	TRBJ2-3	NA	CASSFGGGADTQYF	TGTGCCAGCAGCTTTGGTGGGGGGGCAGATACGCAGTATTTT
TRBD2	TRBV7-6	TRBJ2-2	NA	CATGLAATGEPFF	TGTGCCACGGGACTAGCGGCAACCGGGGAGCCGTTTTTT
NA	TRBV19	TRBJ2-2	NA	CASRGASGYTGELFF	TGTGCCAGTAGGGGGGCTAGCGGCTACACCGGGGAGCTGTTTTTT
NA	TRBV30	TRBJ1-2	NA	CAWTSKAPGDGYTF	TGTGCCTGGACAAGTAAAGCGCCGGGGGATGGCTACACCTTC
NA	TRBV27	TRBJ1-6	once	CASSFEARAANSPLHF	TGTGCCAGCAGTTTTGAGGCCCGCGCCGCCAATTCACCCCTCCACTTT
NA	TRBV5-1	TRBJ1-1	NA	CASSLGTANTEAFF	TGCGCCAGCAGCTTGGGTACAGCGAACACTGAAGCTTTCTTT
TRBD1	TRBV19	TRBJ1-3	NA	CASSIGDSSGNTIYF	TGTGCCAGTAGTATAGGGGACAGCTCTGGAAACACCATATATTTT
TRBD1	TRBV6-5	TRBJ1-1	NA	CASSYGQGRSRTEAFF	TGTGCCAGCAGTTACGGACAGGGGAGGAGTAGAACTGAAGCTTTCTTT
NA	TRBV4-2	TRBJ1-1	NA	CASSQSGRENTEAFF	TGTGCCAGCAGCCAGTCAGGGAGGGAGAACACTGAAGCTTTCTTT
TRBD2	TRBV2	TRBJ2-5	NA	CASRLAGETQYF	TGCGCCAGCAGACTAGCGGGGGAGACCCAGTACTTC
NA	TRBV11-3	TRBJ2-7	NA	CASSLLAGYEQYF	TGTGCCAGCAGCTTATTGGCAGGGTACGAGCAGTACTTC
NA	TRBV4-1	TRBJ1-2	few	CASSQGGGRGNYGYTF	TGCGCCAGCAGCCAAGGGGGGGGTAGGGGCAACTATGGCTACACCTTC
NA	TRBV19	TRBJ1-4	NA	CASSWPSGEKLFF	TGTGCCAGTAGTTGGCCATCGGGGGAAAAACTGTTTTTT
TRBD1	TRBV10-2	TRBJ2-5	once	CASGGTGAQETQYF	TGCGCCAGCGGAGGAACAGGGGCCCAAGAGACCCAGTACTTC
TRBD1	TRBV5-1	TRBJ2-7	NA	CASSLEGAWEQYF	TGCGCCAGCAGCTTGGAGGGGGCTTGGGAGCAGTACTTC
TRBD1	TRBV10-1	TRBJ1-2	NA	CASSRQGSYGYTF	TGCGCCAGCAGTCGACAGGGGTCCTATGGCTACACCTTC
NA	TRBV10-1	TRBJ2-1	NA	CASRNVGGEQFF	TGCGCCAGCAGAAACGTTGGAGGTGAGCAGTTCTTC
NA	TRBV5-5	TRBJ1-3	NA	CASRDQSAGNTIYF	TGTGCCAGTCGGGATCAGTCCGCTGGAAACACCATATATTTT